This T cell receptor beta chain comes out of a study of blood T cell repertoires in COVID-19. Before being deemed recovered, Cohort 3 donors had two negative PCRs, clearance, or symptom resolution. This table comes from immunoSEQ multiplex PCR, and its TCRdb copy is limited to in-frame clones, with some not included. The sample shows over 250,000 clones, roughly 90% of them seen only once. J was trimmed by 2 bases and V by 8 bases; bases with no gene match: 8. CDR1 and CDR2 (germline): MDHEN, SYDVKM. The CDR3 spans 15 residues. This receptor was taken from a woman aged 55-70 years who had recovered from COVID-19. The rearrangement joins TRBV28 to TRBJ2-2, with 7 bases fitting TRBD1. The material sequenced was PBMCs or T cells enriched from blood (not recorded which). The CDR3 sequence: CASLGGTDNTGELFF. In DNA, the CDR3 is TGTGCCAGCCTAGGTGGGACAGACAACACCGGGGAGCTGTTTTTT.